Described below is a single TCR beta chain sequence and its context. Its target is not known. Germline CDR1 SGHTA, CDR2 FQGNSA. This CDR3 contains 16 residues. V lost 1 base to trimming and J lost 0 bases, with 7 bases between them. This record comes from a study of OX40 agonist ivuxolimab in advanced cancers. Autoimmune disease history or systemic immunosuppression disqualified patients. Collection of blood occurred at baseline, at cycle 4 day 1, and at cycle 7 day 1. Study results and limitations: Within 6 weeks, CD4+ and CD8+ blood T cells expanded clonally at 0.1 to 3.0 mg/kg. Some patients without response likewise showed low normalized clonal expansion.

Some clones are missing from TCRdb's copy, which holds only in-frame ones; the method was immunoSEQ multiplex PCR. The data show around 130,000 clones, approximately 92% seen once. The receptor comes from an adult with an advanced solid tumor such as melanoma, head and neck, liver or kidney cancer. This sequence joins TRBV7-2 and TRBJ2-6, with D hard to call. This specimen consisted of CD4+ or CD8+ T cells sorted from blood, obtained in a trial of the OX40 agonist ivuxolimab. CDR3 in DNA: TGTGCCAGCAGCTTAGGCAGGAGCTCTGGGGCCAACGTCCTGACTTTC. It encodes CASSLGRSSGANVLTF.